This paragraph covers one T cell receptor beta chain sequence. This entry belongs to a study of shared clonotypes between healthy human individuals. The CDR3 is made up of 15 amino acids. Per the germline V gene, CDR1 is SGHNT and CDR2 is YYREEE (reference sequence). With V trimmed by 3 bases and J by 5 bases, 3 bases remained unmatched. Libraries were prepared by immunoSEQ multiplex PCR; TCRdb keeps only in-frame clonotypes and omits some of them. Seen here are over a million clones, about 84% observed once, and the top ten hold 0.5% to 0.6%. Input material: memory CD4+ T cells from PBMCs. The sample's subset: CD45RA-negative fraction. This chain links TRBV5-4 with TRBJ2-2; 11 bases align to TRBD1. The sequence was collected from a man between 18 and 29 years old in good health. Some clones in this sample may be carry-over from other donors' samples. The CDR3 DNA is TGTGCCAGCAGCTCCGGGACAGGGGGAACCGGGGAGCTGTTTTTT. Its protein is CASSSGTGGTGELFF.